This TCR beta chain is drawn from a study of blood T cell repertoires in COVID-19. Study-level background: T cells, B-cell-depleted T cells, or PBMCs supplied cDNA or gDNA.

The CDR3 covers 13 residues. Germline V CDR1 and CDR2: SEHNR, FQNEAQ (reference sequence). Trimming cost V 8 bases and J 8 bases; bases outside gene matches: 8. Sequencing was performed with immunoSEQ multiplex PCR; in TCRdb, only in-frame clones are kept and a portion is missing. The repertoire has about 160,000 clones, approximately 86% of them found once; the top ten carry approximately 3.7%. This TCR came from a woman aged 35 to 49 who had been exposed to COVID-19. The sample taken for sequencing was PBMCs or T cells enriched from blood (not recorded which). The rearrangement joins TRBV7-9 to TRBJ1-5, with TRBD1 matching 8 bases. The CDR3 DNA reads as TGTGCCAGCGCAGCAGGGGGCGTAGAGCCCCAGCATTTT. Protein sequence: CASAAGGVEPQHF.